This T cell receptor beta chain was profiled in a study of blood T cell repertoires in COVID-19. Clones were read by immunoSEQ multiplex PCR, and TCRdb kept only the in-frame ones, dropping some. The sample lists about 170,000 clones; about nine tenths were seen once. The germline V gene encodes CDR1 SQVTM and CDR2 ANQGSEA. J was trimmed by 1 base and V by 4 bases; bases with no gene match: 7. This CDR3 comprises 15 residues. The clonotype was recovered from a man between 65 and 85 years old with acute or convalescent COVID-19. The sample consisted of peripheral blood. This chain links TRBV29-1 with TRBJ1-1; TRBD1 agrees at 9 bases. As DNA, the CDR3 is TGCAGCGTTGGAAACAGGGGGCACGGGAACACTGAAGCTTTCTTT. Encoded protein: CSVGNRGHGNTEAFF. The full variable domain, with the rest looked up from reference TRBV29-1 and TRBJ1-1, is SAVISQKPSRDICQRGTSLTIQCQVDSQVTMMFWYRQQPGQSLTLIATANQGSEATYESGFVIDKFPISRPNLTFSTLTVSNMSPEDSSIYLCSVGNRGHGNTEAFFGQGTRLTVV.